What follows describes a single T cell receptor (beta chain). Its matching antigen is unknown. This sample was taken from a study of CD8+ T cells in alopecia areata. Study-level information: Treated patients took oral tofacitinib at 5 to 10 mg twice daily. Points from the study as a whole: Relative to normal scalp, lesional scalp, especially alopecia totalis/universalis, showed higher clonality. Scalp sample data also include resident alphabeta T cells from normal skin.

CDR1 is GTSNPN, CDR2 SVGIG, per germline (reference sequence). V lost 3 bases, J lost 15 bases, and 15 bases lay in between. This CDR3 comprises 11 residues. TCR sequencing used cDNA made by reverse transcription of extracted RNA. The assay was immunoSEQ multiplex PCR, and TCRdb's table has in-frame clones only and misses some. The table lists 140,000 to 150,000 clones, roughly 64% of them singletons. Alopecia areata patients provided lesional scalp punch biopsies and peripheral blood, both collected for the study. The starting material was CD4+ T cells sorted from blood, obtained at week 0. The rearrangement links TRBV30 to TRBJ2-1; D remains unclear. The source of this sequence is a human donor with alopecia areata. The CDR3 spells CAWSPRQARFF. In DNA, the CDR3 is TGTGCCTGGAGCCCCCGGCAGGCTCGGTTCTTC.